This T cell receptor (beta chain) came from a study of blood T cells in healthy people across ages. With respect to this clonotype: Its target is unknown.

Study-wide results and caveats: More naive CD4+ cells and higher diversity were found in long-lived than in aged donors.

Caucasian, healthy and from Russia, the donors were aged between about 6 and 90. CDR3 length equals 15 residues. Germline V CDR1 and CDR2: MNHEY, SVGEGT. The V segment lost 6 bases and the J segment 3 bases; nucleotides outside the gene matches: 11. A second 7 to 11 cycle PCR used barcoded and J-beta primers. From the 5' RACE reads, TCRdb called clonotypes with MiXCR, one entry per CDR3 protein. The repertoire holds about 500,000 distinct CDR3 sequences, with less than 25% as singletons. The data also belong to a second study, concerning T cells of mothers and their children. That investigation notes: Barcodes and 2-4 random nucleotides were added by M1S in the second PCR.

V is TRBV6-2 or TRBV6-3 and J is TRBJ2-7, with TRBD1 matching over 7 bases. This clonotype was sampled from a boy between 10 and 17 years old in good health. Material: blood. CDR3 residues: CASSPESTGRYEQYF. In nucleotides, the CDR3 is TGTGCCAGCAGCCCCGAATCGACAGGGCGCTACGAGCAGTACTTC.